This T cell receptor (beta chain) was profiled in a study of T cell repertoires in cytomegalovirus infection. On this clonotype itself: Its antigen is undetermined.

TCRdb called the reads again in MiXCR, with one record for every CDR3 protein. Counted here are tens of thousands of distinct CDR3 sequences, 20% to 30% occurring once; the ten biggest clones make up roughly 50%. The specimen was CD8+ T cells from cultured PBMCs, collected from culture after CMV antigen stimulation. The source is a human donor in good health (CMV status not recorded). Some clones in this sample may be carry-over from other donors' samples.

CDR3 loop: CASSEVGNEQFF. The CDR3 nucleotides read TGTGCCAGCAGTGAAGTGGGGAATGAGCAGTTCTTC. The rearrangement links TRBV2 to TRBJ2-1; D gene unclear. The V and J ends lost 1 base and 7 bases respectively, with 5 bases between them. CDR1 is SNHLY and CDR2 is FYNNEI in the germline V gene. This CDR3 has 12 residues.